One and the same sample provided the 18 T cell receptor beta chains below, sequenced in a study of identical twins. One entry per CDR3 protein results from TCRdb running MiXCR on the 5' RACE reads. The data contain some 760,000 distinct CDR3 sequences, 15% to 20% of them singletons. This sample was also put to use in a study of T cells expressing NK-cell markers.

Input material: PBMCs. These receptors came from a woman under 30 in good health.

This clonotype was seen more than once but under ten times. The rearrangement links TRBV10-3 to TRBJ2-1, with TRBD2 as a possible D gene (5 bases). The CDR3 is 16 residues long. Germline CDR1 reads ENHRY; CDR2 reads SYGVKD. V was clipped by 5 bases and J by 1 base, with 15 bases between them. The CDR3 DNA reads TGTGCCATCAGTCCGTATCGGGATAGTTCCTACAATGAGCAGTTCTTC. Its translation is CAISPYRDSSYNEQFF.

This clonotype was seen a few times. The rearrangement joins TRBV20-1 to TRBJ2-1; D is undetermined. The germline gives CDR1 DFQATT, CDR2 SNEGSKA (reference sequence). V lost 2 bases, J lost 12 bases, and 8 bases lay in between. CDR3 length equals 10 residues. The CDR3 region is CSARLVTQFF. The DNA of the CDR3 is TGCAGTGCTAGACTCGTCACGCAGTTCTTC.

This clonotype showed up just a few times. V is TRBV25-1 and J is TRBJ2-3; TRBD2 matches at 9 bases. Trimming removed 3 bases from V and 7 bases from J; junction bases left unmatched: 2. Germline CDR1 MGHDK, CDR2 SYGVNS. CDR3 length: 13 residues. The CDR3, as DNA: TGTGCCAGCAGTGACCTAGCGGGGCATACGCAGTATTTT. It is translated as CASSDLAGHTQYF.

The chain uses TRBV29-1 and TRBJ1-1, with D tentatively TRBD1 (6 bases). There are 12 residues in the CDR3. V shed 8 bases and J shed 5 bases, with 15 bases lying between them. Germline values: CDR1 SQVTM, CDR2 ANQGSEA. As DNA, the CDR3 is TGCAGCATATTAGGGGGGGGGACTGAAGCTTTCTTT. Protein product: CSILGGGTEAFF.

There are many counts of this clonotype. The CDR3 is CASRPGTGAQIGETQYF. CDR3 bases: TGTGCCAGCAGACCCGGGACAGGGGCCCAAATTGGGGAGACCCAGTACTTC. V gene TRBV12-3 or TRBV12-4 combines with J gene TRBJ2-5, with 10 bases identical to TRBD1. V trimming: 6 bases; J trimming: 5 bases; junction bases outside the gene matches: 15. The CDR3 has 17 amino acids.

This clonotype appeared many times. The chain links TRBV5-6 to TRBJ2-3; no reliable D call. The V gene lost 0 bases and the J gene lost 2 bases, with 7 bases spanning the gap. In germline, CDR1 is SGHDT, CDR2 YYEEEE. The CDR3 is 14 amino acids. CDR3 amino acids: CASSLDLNTDTQYF. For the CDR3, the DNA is TGTGCCAGCAGCTTGGACTTAAACACAGATACGCAGTATTTT.

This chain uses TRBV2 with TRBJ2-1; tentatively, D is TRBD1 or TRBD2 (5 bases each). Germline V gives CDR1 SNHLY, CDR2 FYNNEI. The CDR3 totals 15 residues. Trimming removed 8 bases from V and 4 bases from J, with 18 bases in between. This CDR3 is CASLPGTTQYNEQFF. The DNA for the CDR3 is TGTGCCAGCCTCCCGGGGACCACCCAGTACAATGAGCAGTTCTTC.

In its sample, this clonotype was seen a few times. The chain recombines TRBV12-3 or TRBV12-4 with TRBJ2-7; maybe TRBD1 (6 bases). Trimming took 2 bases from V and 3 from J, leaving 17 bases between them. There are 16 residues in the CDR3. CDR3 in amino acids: CASSLSYRENRYEQYF. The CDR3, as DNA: TGTGCCAGCAGTTTATCATACAGGGAGAACCGCTACGAGCAGTACTTC.

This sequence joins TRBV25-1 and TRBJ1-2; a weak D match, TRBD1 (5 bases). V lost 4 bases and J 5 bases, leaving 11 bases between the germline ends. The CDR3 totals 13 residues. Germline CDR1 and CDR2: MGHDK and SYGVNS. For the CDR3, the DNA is TGTGCCAGCAGTGTTTCGGGGGTTTATGGCTACACCTTC. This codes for CASSVSGVYGYTF.

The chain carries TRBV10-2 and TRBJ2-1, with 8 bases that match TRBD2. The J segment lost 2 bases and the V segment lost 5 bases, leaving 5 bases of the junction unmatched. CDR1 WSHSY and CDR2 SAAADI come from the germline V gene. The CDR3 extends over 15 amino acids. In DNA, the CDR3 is TGCGCCAGCAGTCCCGTAGCGGGGCCCTACAATGAGCAGTTCTTC. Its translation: CASSPVAGPYNEQFF.

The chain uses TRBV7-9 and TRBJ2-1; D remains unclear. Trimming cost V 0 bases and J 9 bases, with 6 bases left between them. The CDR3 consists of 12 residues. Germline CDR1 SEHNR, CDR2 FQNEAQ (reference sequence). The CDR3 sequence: CASSLARPEQFF. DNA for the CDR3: TGTGCCAGCAGCTTAGCCCGCCCTGAGCAGTTCTTC.

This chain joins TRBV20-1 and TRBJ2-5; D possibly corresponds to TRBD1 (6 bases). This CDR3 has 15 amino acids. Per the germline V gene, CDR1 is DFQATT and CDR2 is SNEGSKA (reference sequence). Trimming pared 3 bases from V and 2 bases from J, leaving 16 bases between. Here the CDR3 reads CSARDNRVPQETQYF. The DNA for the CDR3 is TGCAGTGCTAGGGATAACAGGGTCCCTCAAGAGACCCAGTACTTC.

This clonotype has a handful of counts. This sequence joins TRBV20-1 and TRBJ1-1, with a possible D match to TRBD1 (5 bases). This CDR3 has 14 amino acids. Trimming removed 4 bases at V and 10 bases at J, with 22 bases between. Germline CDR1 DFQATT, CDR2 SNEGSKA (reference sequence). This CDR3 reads CSANLGTVSFGAFF. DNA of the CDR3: TGCAGTGCTAACCTCGGGACTGTGAGCTTCGGAGCTTTCTTT.

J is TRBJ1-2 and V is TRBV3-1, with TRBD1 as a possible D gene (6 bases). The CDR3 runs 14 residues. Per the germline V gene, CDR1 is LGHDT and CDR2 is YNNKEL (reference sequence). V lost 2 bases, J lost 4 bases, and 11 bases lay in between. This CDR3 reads CASSQRGSGYGYTF. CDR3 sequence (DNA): TGTGCCAGCAGCCAAAGGGGGTCAGGCTATGGCTACACCTTC. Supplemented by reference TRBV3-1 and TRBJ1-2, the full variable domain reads DTAVSQTPKYLVTQMGNDKSIKCEQNLGHDTMYWYKQDSKKFLKIMFSYNNKELIINETVPNRFSPKSPDKAHLNLHINSLELGDSAVYFCASSQRGSGYGYTFGSGTRLTVV.

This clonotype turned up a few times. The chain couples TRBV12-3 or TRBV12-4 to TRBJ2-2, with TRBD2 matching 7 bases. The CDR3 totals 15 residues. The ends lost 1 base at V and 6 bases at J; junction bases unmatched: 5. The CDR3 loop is CASSLVTSVSGELFF. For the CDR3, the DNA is TGTGCCAGCAGTTTAGTCACTAGCGTTTCCGGGGAGCTGTTTTTT.

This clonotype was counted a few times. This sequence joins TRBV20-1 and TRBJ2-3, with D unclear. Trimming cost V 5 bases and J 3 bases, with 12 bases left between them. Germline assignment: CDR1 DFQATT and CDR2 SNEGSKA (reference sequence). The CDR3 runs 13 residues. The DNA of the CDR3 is TGCAGTGCTCACCCCCCTAATACAGATACGCAGTATTTT. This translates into CSAHPPNTDTQYF.

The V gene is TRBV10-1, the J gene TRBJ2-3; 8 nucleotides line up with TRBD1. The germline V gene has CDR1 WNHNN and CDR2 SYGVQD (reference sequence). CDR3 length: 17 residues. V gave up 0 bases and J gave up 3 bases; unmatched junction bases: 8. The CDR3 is CASSESISGGLTDTQYF. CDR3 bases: TGCGCCAGCAGTGAGTCGATTTCAGGGGGCTTAACAGATACGCAGTATTTT.

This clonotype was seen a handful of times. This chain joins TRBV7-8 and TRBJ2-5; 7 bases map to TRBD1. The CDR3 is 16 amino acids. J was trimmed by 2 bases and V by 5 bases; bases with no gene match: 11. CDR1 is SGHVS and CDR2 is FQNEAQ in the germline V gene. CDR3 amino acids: CASSARPGQIQETQYF. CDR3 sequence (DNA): TGTGCCAGCAGCGCCAGGCCGGGACAGATTCAAGAGACCCAGTACTTC.